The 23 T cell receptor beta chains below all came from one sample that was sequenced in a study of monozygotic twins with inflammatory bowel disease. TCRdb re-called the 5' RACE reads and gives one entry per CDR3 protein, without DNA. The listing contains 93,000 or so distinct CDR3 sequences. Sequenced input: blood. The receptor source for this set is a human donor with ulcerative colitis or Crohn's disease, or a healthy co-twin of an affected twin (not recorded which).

CDR3 sequence: CASSRLTGSGDEQFF. The rearrangement links TRBV7-8 to TRBJ2-1; TCRdb designates TRBD1, a call that cannot be tested without DNA. Germline V CDR1 and CDR2: SGHVS, FQNEAQ. The CDR3 is 15 residues long. Based on the CDR3 plus reference TRBV7-8 and TRBJ2-1, the full variable domain is GAGVSQSPRYKVAKRGQDVALRCDPISGHVSLFWYQQALGQGPEFLTYFQNEAQLDKSGLPSDRFFAERPEGSVSTLKIQRTQQEDSAVYLCASSRLTGSGDEQFFGPGTRLTVL.

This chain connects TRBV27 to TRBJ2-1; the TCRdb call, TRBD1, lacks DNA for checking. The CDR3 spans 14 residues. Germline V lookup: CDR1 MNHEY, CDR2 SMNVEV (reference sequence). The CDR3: CASSLQGSRNEQFF.

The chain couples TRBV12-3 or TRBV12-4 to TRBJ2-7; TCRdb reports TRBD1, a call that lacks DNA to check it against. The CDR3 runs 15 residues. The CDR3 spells CASSYVGTRSYEQYF.

This CDR3 is CASSLPGQNIQYF. The chain links TRBV7-3 to TRBJ2-4. Looked up from germline, CDR1 is SGHTA and CDR2 is FQGTGA. The CDR3 length is 13 residues.

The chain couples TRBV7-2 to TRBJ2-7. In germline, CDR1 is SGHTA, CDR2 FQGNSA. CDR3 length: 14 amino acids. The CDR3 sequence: CASSGTTSSYEQYF.

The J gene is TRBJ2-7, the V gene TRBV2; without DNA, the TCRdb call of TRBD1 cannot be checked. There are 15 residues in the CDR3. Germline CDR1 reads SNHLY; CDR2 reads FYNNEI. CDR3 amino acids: CASSNRDRASYEQYF.

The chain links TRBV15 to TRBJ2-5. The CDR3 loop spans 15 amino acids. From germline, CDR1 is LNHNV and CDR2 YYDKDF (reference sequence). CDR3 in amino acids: CATSRETGDQETQYF.

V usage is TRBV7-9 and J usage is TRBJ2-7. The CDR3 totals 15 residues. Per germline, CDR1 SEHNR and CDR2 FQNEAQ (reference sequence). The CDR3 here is CASSLDGGALYEQYF.

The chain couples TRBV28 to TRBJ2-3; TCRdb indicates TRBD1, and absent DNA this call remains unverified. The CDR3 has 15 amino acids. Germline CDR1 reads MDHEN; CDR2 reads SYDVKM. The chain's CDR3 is CASSFQQGKADTQYF.

The CDR3: CASSPTGGYEAFF. This rearrangement joins TRBV7-9 to TRBJ1-1; TCRdb's assignment of TRBD1 cannot be checked, as there is no DNA. This CDR3 is built from 13 residues. Per the germline V gene, CDR1 is SEHNR and CDR2 is FQNEAQ (reference sequence).

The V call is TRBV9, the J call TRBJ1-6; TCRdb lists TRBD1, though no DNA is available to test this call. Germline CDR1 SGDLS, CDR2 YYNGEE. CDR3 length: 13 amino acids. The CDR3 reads CASSAHGGSPLHF.

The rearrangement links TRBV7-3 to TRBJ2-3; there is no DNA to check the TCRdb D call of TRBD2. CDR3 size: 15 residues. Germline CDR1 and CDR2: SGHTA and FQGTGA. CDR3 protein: CASSTTLSGTDTQYF.

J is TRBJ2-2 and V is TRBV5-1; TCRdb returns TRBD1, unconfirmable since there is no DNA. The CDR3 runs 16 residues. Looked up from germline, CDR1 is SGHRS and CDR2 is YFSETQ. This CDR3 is CASTRTGTGNTGELFF.

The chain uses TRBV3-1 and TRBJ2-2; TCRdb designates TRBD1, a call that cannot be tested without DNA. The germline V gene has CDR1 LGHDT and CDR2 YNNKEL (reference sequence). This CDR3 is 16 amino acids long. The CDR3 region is CASSQGTGIGTGELFF.

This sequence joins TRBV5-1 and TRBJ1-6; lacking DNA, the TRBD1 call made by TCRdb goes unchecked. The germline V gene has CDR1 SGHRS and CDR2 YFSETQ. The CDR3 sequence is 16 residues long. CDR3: CASSLVSPRENSPLHF.

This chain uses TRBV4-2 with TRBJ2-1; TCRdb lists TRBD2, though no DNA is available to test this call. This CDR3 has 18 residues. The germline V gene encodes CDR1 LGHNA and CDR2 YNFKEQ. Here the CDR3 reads CASSQAFSGQGIYNEQFF.

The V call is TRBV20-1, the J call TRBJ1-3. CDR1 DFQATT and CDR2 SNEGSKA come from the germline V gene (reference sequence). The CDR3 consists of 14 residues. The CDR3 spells CSAPRGDTGNTIYF.

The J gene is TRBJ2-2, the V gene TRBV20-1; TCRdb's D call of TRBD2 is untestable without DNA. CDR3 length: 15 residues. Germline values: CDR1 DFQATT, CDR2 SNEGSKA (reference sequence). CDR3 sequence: CSARAAGGITGELFF.

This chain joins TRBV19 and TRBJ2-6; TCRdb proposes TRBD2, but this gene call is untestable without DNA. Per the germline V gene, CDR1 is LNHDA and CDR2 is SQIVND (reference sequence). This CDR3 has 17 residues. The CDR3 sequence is CASTQLAGASGANVLTF.

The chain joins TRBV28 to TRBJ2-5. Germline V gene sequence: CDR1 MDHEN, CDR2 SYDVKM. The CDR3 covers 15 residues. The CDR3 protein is CASSLSSGFQETQYF.

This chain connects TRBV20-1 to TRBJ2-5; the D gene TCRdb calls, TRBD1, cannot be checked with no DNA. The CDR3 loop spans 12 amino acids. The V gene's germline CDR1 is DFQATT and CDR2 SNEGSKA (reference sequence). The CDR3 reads CSARTGQETQYF.

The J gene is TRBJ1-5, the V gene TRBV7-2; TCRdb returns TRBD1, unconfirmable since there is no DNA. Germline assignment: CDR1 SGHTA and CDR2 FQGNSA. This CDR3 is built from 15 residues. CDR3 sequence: CASSQGQDMNQPQHF.

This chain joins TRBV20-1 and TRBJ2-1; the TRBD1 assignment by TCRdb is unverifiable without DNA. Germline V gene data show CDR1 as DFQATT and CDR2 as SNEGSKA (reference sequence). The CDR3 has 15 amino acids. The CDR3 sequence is CSAPPRGPGANEQFF.